This TCR beta chain originates from a study of blood T cell repertoires in COVID-19. Study overall: Specimens from acute and convalescent COVID-19 originated in the United States, Italy and Spain. Sample material is recorded as cDNA or gDNA derived from T cells, B-cell-depleted T cells, or PBMCs.

Study processing details: For nucleated cells, counts were estimated from reference gene primer amplification. TCRdb's copy holds only in-frame clones and misses some; the assay was immunoSEQ multiplex PCR. D and trimming were read from the DNA, whereas the V and J calls and clone size are those reported in that table. The sample records approximately 140,000 clones, 81% being singletons. Only a few counts were recorded for this clone. Trimming cost V 1 base and J 6 bases, with 12 bases left between them. Germline V gene data show CDR1 as LGHDT and CDR2 as YNNKEL (reference sequence). The CDR3 has 14 amino acids.

Source material: peripheral blood. The receptor was derived from a human donor with acute or convalescent COVID-19. The donor label of this sample is uncertain. The genes are TRBV3-1 (or the pseudogene TRBV3-2) and TRBJ1-2; D gene unclear. CDR3: CASSQAGKPHGYTF. DNA for the CDR3: TGTGCCAGCAGCCAAGCAGGAAAGCCCCATGGCTACACCTTC.